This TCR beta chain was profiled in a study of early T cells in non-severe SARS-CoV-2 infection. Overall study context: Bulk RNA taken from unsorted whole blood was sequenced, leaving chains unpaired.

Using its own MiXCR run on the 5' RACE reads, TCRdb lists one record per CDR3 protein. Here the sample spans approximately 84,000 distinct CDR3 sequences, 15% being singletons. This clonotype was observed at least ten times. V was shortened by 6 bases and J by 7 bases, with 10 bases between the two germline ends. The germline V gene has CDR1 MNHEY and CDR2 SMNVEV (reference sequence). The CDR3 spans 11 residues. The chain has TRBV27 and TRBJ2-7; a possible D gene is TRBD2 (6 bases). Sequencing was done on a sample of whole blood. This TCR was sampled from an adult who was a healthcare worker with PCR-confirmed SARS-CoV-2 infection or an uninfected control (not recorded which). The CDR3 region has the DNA TGTGCCAGCAGCCCCGGAGGGGAGCAGTACTTC. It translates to CASSPGGEQYF.